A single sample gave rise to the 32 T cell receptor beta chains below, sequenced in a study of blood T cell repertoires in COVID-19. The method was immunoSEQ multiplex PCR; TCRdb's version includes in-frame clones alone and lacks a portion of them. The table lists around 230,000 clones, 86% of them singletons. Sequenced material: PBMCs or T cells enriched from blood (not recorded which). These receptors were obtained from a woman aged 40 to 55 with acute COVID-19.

CDR3 sequence (DNA): TGTGCCAGCAGCCAGGAGAGCGGGGGCCCCTCCTACGAGCAGTACGTC. Protein sequence: CASSQESGGPSYEQYV. The gene calls are TRBV4-2 and TRBJ2-7; 8 positions match TRBD2. The J segment lost 0 bases and the V segment lost 3 bases, leaving 7 bases of the junction unmatched. Germline V lookup: CDR1 LGHNA, CDR2 YNFKEQ. This CDR3 is built from 16 residues.

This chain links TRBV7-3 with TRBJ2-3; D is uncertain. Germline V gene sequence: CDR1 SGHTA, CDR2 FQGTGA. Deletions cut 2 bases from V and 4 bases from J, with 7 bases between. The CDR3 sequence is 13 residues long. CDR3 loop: CASSLQRADTQYF. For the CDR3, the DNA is TGTGCCAGCAGCTTACAACGGGCAGATACGCAGTATTTT. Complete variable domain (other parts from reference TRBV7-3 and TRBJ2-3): GAGVSQTPSNKVTEKGKYVELRCDPISGHTALYWYRQSLGQGPEFLIYFQGTGAADDSGLPNDRFFAVRPEGSVSTLKIQRTERGDSAVYLCASSLQRADTQYFGPGTRLTVL.

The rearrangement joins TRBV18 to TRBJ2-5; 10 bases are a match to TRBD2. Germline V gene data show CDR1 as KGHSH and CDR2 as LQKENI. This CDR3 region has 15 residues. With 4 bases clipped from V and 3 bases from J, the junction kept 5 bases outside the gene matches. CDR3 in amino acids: CASSRVGTSEETQYF. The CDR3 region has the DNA TGTGCCAGCTCACGAGTCGGGACTAGCGAAGAGACCCAGTACTTC. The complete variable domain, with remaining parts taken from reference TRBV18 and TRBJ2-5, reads NAGVMQNPRHLVRRRGQEARLRCSPMKGHSHVYWYRQLPEEGLKFMVYLQKENIIDESGMPKERFSAEFPKEGPSILRIQQVVRGDSAAYFCASSRVGTSEETQYFGPGTRLLVL.

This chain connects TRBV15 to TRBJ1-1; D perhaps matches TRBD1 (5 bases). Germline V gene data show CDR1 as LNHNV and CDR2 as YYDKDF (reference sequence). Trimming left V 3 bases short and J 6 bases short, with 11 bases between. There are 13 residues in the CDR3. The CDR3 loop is CATSRDGGPEAFF. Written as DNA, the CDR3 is TGTGCCACCAGCAGGGACGGGGGTCCTGAAGCTTTCTTT.

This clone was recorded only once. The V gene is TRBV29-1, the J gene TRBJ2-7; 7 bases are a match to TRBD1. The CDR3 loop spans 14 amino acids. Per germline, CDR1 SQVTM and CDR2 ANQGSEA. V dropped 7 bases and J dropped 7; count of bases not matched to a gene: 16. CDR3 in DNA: TGCAGCGCCCTCCTCCCGGACAGGACCTTGGAGCAGTACTTC. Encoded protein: CSALLPDRTLEQYF.

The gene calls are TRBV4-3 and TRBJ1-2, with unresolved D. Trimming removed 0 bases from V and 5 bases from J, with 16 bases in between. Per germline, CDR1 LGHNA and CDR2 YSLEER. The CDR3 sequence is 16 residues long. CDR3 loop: CASSQDLGAASYGYTF. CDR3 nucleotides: TGCGCCAGCAGCCAAGATCTCGGAGCGGCATCTTATGGCTACACCTTC.

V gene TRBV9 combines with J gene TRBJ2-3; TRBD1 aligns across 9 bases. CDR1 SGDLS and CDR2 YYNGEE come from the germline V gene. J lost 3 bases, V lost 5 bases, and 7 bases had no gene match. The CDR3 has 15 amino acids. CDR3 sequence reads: CASRKGDRATDTQYF. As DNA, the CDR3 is TGTGCCAGCAGGAAGGGGGACAGGGCGACAGATACGCAGTATTTT. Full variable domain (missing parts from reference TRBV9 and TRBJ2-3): DSGVTQTPKHLITATGQRVTLRCSPRSGDLSVYWYQQSLDQGLQFLIQYYNGEERAKGNILERFSAQQFPDLHSELNLSSLELGDSALYFCASRKGDRATDTQYFGPGTRLTVL.

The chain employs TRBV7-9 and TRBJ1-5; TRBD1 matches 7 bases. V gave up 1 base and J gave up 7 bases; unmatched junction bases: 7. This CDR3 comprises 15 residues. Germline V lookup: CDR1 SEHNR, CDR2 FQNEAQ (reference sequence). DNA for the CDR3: TGTGCCAGCAGCTTAGAGGGGGCGGTGGGACAGCCCCAGCATTTT. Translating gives CASSLEGAVGQPQHF.

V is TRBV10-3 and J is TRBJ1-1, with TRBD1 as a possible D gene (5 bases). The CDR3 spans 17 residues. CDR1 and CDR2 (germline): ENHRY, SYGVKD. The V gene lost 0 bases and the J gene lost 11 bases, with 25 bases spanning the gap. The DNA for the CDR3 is TGTGCCATCAGTGAGTCAATCCAGTCTGGCGCGGGACGATGGGCTTTCTTT. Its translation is CAISESIQSGAGRWAFF.

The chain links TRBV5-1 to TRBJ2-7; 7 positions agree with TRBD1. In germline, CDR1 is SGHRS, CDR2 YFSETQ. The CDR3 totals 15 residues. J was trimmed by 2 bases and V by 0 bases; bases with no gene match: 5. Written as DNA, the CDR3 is TGCGCCAGCAGCTTGGGGGGGACAGATACCTACGAGCAGTACGTC. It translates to CASSLGGTDTYEQYV.

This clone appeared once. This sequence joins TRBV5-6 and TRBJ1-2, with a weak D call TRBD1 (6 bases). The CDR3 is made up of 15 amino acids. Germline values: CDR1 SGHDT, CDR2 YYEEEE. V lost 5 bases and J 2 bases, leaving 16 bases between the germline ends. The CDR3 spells CASSSAWQGNYGYTF. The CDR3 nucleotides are TGTGCCAGCAGTTCCGCGTGGCAGGGGAACTATGGCTACACCTTC.

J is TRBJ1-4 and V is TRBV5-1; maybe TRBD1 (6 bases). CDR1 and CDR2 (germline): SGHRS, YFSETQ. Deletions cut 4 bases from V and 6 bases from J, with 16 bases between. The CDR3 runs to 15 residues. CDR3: CASSGTGSGDEKLFF. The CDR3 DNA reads TGCGCCAGCAGCGGTACAGGGAGCGGAGATGAAAAACTGTTTTTT.

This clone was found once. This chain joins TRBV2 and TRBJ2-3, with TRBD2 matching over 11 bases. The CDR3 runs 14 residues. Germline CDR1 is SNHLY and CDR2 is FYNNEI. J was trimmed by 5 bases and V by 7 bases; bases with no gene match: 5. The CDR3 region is CASTSGGRIDTQYF. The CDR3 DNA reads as TGTGCCAGCACTAGCGGGGGGCGTATAGATACGCAGTATTTT. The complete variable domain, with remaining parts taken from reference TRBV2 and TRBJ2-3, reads EPEVTQTPSHQVTQMGQEVILRCVPISNHLYFYWYRQILGQKVEFLVSFYNNEISEKSEIFDDQFSVERPDGSNFTLKIRSTKLEDSAMYFCASTSGGRIDTQYFGPGTRLTVL.

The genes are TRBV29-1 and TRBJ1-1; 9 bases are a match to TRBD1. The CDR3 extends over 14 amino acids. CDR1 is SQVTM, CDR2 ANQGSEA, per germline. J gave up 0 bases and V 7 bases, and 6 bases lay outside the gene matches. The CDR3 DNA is TGCAGCGCCGGGACAGGGCTGCTGAACACTGAAGCTTTCTTT. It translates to CSAGTGLLNTEAFF.

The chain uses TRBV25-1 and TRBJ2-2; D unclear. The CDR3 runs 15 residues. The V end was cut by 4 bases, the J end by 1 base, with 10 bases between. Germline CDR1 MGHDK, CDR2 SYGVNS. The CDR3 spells CASSVHLVNTGELFF. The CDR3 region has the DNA TGTGCCAGCAGTGTACACCTGGTGAACACCGGGGAGCTGTTTTTT.

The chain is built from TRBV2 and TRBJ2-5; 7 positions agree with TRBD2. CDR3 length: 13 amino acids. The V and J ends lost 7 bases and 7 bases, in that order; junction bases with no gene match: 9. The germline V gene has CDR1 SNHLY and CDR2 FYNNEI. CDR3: CASKGRALGTQYF. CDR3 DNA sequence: TGTGCCAGCAAAGGGAGGGCATTGGGGACCCAGTACTTC.

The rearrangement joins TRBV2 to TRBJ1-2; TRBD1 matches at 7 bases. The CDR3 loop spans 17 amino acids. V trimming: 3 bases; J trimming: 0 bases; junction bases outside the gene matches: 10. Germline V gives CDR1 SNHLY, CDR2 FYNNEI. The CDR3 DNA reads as TGTGCCAGCAGTGACAGGGGGTATTCTGGGACTAACTATGGCTACACCTTC. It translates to CASSDRGYSGTNYGYTF.

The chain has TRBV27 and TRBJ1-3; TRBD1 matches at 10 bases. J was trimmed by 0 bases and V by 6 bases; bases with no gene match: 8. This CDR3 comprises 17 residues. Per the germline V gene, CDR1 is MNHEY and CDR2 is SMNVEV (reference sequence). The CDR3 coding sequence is TGTGCCAGCAGGCTGACAGGGGGCCACCTCTCTGGAAACACCATATATTTT. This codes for CASRLTGGHLSGNTIYF.

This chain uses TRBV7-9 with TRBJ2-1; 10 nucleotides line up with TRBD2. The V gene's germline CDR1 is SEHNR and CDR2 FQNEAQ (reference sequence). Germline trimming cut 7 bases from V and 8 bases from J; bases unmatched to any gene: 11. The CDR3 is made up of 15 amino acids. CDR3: CASTKRLAGSDEQFF. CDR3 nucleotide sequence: TGTGCCAGCACCAAAAGACTAGCGGGCAGTGATGAGCAGTTCTTC.

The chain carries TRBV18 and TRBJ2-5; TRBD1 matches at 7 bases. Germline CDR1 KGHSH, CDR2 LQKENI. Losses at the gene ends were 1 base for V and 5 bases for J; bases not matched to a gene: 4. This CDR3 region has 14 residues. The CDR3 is CASSPHRGWETQYF. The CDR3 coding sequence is TGTGCCAGCTCACCACACAGGGGTTGGGAGACCCAGTACTTC.

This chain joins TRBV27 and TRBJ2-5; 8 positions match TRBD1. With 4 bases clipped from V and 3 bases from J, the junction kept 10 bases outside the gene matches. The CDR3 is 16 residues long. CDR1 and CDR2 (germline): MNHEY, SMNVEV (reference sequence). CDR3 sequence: CASSSRTGGPKETQYF. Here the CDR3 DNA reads TGTGCCAGCAGTTCCCGAACAGGGGGTCCTAAAGAGACCCAGTACTTC.

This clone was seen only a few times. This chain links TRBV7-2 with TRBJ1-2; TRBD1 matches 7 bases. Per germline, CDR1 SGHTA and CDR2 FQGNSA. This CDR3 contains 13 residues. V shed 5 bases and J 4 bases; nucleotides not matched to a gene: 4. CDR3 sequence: CASSDDRAYGYTF. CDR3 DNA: TGTGCCAGCAGCGACGACAGGGCCTATGGCTACACCTTC.

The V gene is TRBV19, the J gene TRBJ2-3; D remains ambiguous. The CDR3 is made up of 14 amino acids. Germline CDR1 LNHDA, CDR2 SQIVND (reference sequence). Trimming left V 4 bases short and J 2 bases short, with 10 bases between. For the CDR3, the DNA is TGTGCCAGTAGTAGAGGATCTAACACAGATACGCAGTATTTT. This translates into CASSRGSNTDTQYF.

The CDR3 is CASSLSQGLLYEQYF. The CDR3 region has the DNA TGTGCCAGCAGCCTTTCACAGGGCCTCCTTTACGAGCAGTACTTC. The chain combines TRBV7-9 with TRBJ2-7; perhaps TRBD1 as D (6 bases). V lost 5 bases and J lost 4, with 18 bases in between. CDR1 and CDR2 from the germline V gene are SEHNR and FQNEAQ (reference sequence). The CDR3 length is 15 residues.

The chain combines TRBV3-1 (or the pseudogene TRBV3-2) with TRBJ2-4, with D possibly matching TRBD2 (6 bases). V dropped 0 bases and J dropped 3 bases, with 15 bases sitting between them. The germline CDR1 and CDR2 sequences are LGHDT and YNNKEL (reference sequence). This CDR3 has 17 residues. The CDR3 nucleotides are TGTGCCAGCAGCCAAGAGCGGGGCAGGGAAGTCAAAAACATTCAGTACTTC. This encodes CASSQERGREVKNIQYF.

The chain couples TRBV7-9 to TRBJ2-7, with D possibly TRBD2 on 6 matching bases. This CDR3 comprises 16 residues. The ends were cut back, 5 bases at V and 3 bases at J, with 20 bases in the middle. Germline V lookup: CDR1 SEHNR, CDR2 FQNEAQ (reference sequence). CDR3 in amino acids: CASSPMAGREIYEQYF. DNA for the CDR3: TGTGCCAGCAGCCCGATGGCGGGACGGGAGATCTACGAGCAGTACTTC.

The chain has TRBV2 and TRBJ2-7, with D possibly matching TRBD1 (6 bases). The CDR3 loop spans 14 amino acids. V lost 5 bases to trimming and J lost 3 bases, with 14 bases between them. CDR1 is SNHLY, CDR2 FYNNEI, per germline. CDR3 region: CASSLPGANYEQYV. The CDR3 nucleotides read TGTGCCAGCAGTCTCCCAGGGGCTAACTACGAGCAGTACGTC.

DNA for the CDR3: TGTGCCAGCTCACCACCGGGACAGGGGCGTACCGGGGAGCTGTTTTTT. This codes for CASSPPGQGRTGELFF. The J gene is TRBJ2-2, the V gene TRBV18, with TRBD1 identical over 10 bases. The germline CDR1 and CDR2 sequences are KGHSH and LQKENI. After removal of 0 bases from V and 5 bases from J, the junction contained 3 bases not matched to a gene. The CDR3 is 16 amino acids. Drawing the rest from reference TRBV18 and TRBJ2-2, the complete variable domain is NAGVMQNPRHLVRRRGQEARLRCSPMKGHSHVYWYRQLPEEGLKFMVYLQKENIIDESGMPKERFSAEFPKEGPSILRIQQVVRGDSAAYFCASSPPGQGRTGELFFGEGSRLTVL.

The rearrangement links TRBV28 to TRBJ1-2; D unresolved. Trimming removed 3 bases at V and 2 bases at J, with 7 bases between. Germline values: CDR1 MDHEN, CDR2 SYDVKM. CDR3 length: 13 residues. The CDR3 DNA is TGTGCCAGCAGTTTTGGCTCGAACTATGGCTACACCTTC. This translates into CASSFGSNYGYTF.

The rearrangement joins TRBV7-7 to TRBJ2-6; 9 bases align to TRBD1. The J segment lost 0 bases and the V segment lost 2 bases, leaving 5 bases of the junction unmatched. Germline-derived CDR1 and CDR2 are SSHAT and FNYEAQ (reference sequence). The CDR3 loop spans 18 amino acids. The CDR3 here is CASSLSATGGSGANVLTF. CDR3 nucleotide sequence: TGTGCCAGCAGCTTAAGTGCGACAGGGGGCTCTGGGGCCAACGTCCTGACTTTC.

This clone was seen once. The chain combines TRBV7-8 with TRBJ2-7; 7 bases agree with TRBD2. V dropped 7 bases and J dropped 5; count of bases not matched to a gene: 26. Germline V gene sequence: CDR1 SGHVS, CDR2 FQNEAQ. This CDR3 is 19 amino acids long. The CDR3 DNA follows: TGTGCCAGCACAAGCCCGGGTCTCGAAAGCGGGGAAATCGCTAACGAGCAGTACTTC. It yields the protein CASTSPGLESGEIANEQYF.

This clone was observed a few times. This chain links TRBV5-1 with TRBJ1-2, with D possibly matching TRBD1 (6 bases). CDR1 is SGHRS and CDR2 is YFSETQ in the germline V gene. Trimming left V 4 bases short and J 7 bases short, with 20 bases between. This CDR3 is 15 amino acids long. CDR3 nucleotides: TGCGCCAGCAGCACCCTTAGTCGGACAGATTTTGGCTACACCTTC. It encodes CASSTLSRTDFGYTF.